These T cell receptor beta chains were read from a single sample in a study of blood T cell repertoires in COVID-19. The repertoire was sequenced with immunoSEQ multiplex PCR; TCRdb's copy has only in-frame clones and lacks some. The profile shows under 200,000 clones, approximately 89% of them singletons. Sequencing was performed on peripheral blood. These receptors were collected from a man in his sixties or seventies with acute or convalescent COVID-19. Each CDR3 is given with its conserved first and last residue. The D gene is left open where the match is weak. Size is omitted from some rows. Given values are once, few, many or a class for expanded clones.

size	D	J	V	CDR3	DNA
once	TRBD1	TRBJ2-2	TRBV18	CASSPQGATGELFF	TGTGCCAGCTCACCACAGGGGGCCACCGGGGAGCTGTTTTTT
.	TRBD1	TRBJ2-7	TRBV7-2	CASSLGWTGLYEQYF	TGTGCCAGCAGCTTAGGTTGGACAGGTCTCTACGAGCAGTACTTC
few	TRBD2	TRBJ2-7	TRBV5-1	CASSLSSGGGEQYF	TGCGCCAGCAGCTTAAGTAGCGGGGGCGGGGAGCAGTACTTC
once	.	TRBJ2-7	TRBV29-1	CSVDSDTGHEQYF	TGCAGCGTTGACTCGGACACTGGCCACGAGCAGTACTTC
.	.	TRBJ1-5	TRBV28	CASSRPWGGGPQHF	TGTGCCAGCAGTAGACCGTGGGGAGGTGGGCCCCAGCATTTT
.	.	TRBJ1-3	TRBV5-1	CASSLEPGLSGNTIYF	TGCGCCAGCAGCTTGGAACCGGGACTCTCTGGAAACACCATATATTTT
.	TRBD1	TRBJ2-7	TRBV2	CASSWTGPYEQYF	TGTGCCAGCTCCTGGACAGGGCCCTACGAGCAGTACTTC
.	.	TRBJ1-5	TRBV6-6	CASSYTGQDQPQHF	TGTGCCAGCAGTTACACAGGCCAGGATCAGCCCCAGCATTTT
once	TRBD2	TRBJ2-7	TRBV7-7	CASSPTSGSHEQYF	TGTGCTAGCAGCCCTACTAGCGGGAGCCACGAGCAGTACTTC
.	TRBD2	TRBJ2-1	TRBV18	CASSKGLAGDNEQFF	TGTGCCAGCTCGAAGGGACTAGCGGGGGACAATGAGCAGTTCTTC